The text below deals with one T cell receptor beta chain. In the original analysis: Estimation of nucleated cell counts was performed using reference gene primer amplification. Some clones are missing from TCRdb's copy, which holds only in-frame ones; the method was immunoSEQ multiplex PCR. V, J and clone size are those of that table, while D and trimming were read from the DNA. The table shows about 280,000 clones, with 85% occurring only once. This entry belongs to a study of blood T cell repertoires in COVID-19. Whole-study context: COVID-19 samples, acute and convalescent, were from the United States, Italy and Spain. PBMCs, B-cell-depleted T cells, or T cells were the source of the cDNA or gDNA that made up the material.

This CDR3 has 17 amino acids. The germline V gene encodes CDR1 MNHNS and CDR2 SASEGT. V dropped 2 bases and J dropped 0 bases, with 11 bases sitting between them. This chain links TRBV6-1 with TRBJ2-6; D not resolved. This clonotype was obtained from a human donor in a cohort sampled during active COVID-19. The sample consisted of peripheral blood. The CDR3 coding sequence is TGTGCCAGCAGTGAACGGGTCAGATCCTCTGGGGCCAACGTCCTGACTTTC. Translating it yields CASSERVRSSGANVLTF.